This T cell receptor beta chain was identified in a study of blood T cell repertoires in COVID-19. About the research overall: T cells, B-cell-depleted T cells, or PBMCs supplied cDNA or gDNA.

Recruited during active infection, patients (from Seattle) were subsequently followed longitudinally. Original methodology: Reference gene primer amplification gave nucleated cell count estimates. Sequenced by immunoSEQ multiplex PCR; TCRdb stores in-frame clones only, minus some. The DNA gave D and trimming, while V, J and clone size come from that table. Of more than 300,000 clones in the sample, 70% to 90% were seen once. The source is a woman younger than 45 with COVID-19, enrolled during active disease. The specimen sequenced was peripheral blood.

In DNA, the CDR3 is TGTGCCAGCACTAGCGGGGCCTACAATGAGCAGTTCTTC. This translates into CASTSGAYNEQFF. V gene TRBV2 combines with J gene TRBJ2-1, with 9 bases lining up with TRBD2. Unmatched junction bases numbered 0, after V lost 7 bases and J lost 2 bases. The CDR3 consists of 13 residues. The V gene's germline CDR1 is SNHLY and CDR2 FYNNEI. Full variable domain (rest looked up from reference TRBV2 and TRBJ2-1): EPEVTQTPSHQVTQMGQEVILRCVPISNHLYFYWYRQILGQKVEFLVSFYNNEISEKSEIFDDQFSVERPDGSNFTLKIRSTKLEDSAMYFCASTSGAYNEQFFGPGTRLTVL.